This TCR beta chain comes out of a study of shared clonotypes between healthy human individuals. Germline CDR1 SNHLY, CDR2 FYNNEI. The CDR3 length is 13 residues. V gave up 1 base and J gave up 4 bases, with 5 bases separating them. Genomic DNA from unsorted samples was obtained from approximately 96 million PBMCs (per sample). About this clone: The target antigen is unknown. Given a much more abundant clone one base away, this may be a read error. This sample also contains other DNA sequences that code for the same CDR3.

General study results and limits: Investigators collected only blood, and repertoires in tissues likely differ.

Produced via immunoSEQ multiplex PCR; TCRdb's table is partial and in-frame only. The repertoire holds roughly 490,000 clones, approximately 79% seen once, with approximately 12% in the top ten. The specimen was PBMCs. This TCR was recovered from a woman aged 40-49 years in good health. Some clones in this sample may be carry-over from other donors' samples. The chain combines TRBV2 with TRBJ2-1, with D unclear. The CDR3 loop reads CASSEGGYNEQFF. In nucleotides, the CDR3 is TGTGCCAGCAGTGAAGGGGGTTACAATGAGCAGTTCTTC.